Shown below are 25 T cell receptor beta chains from a single sample sequenced in a study of tumor-infiltrating lymphocytes in primary liver carcinoma (TCRdb year 2017). Sequencing used an Illumina HiSeq 2500. A constant-region primer and ProtoScript II reverse transcriptase were used to reverse-transcribe TCRbeta-specific cDNA from roughly 0.55 ug total RNA. Construction of the TCRbeta libraries relied on three nested rounds of multiplex PCR, following a slightly modified ARM-PCR procedure. Each of the first two PCR rounds ran for approximately 10 cycles and used multiplex TRBV1-TRBV30 forward primers together with a Cbeta reverse primer. In TCRdb, the public reads were trimmed at Q25 with fastp and aligned with MiXCR, with productive beta chains retained. Records with the same CDR3 protein are collapsed into one entry carrying the most frequent genes and DNA. The sample table contains around 70,000 distinct CDR3 sequences; only one count was recorded for 60% to 80% of them. 28% of the sample is held by the ten biggest clonotypes.

Total RNA and DNA were co-extracted without cell sorting from approximately 20-30 mg of bulk tissue using the AllPrep DNA/RNA mini kit. Sequenced material: liver tumor tissue from sampling region 4. The cell subset or site label, as the study defines it: tumor region T4, right-lateral pole. The receptors come from a man aged 40-49 years with primary liver carcinoma and hepatitis B virus infection.

This clonotype came up once. One junction end does not reproduce the germline sequence, and a read error may be involved. The rearrangement uses TRBV10-1 and TRBJ2-7, with a weak D call TRBD1 (6 bases). This CDR3 is built from 15 residues. Looked up from germline, CDR1 is WNHNN and CDR2 is SYGVQD (reference sequence). CDR3 nucleotides: TGCGCTAGCAGTGAAGGGGGACCCCCTCTCTACGAGCAGTACTTC. Translation: CASSEGGPPLYEQYF.

This clonotype has a count of ten or more. The rearrangement links TRBV7-9 to TRBJ2-1, with 12 bases aligning to TRBD2. Germline lookup yields CDR1 SEHNR and CDR2 FQNEAQ (reference sequence). The CDR3 is 16 amino acids. The ends lost 2 bases at V and 4 bases at J; junction bases unmatched: 3. The CDR3 coding sequence is TGTGCCAGCAGCTTATGGGGACTAGCGGGTTACAATGAGCAGTTCTTC. This translates into CASSLWGLAGYNEQFF.

Concerning this clonotype itself: One end of the junction is discordant with germline, which a read error may explain. The chain joins TRBV24-1 to TRBJ1-5, with 8 bases that match TRBD1. The CDR3 covers 15 residues. Per germline, CDR1 KGHDR and CDR2 SFDVKD. DNA of the CDR3: TGTGCCACCAGTGACAGCCCACAGGGGGGATCAGCCCCAGCATTT. This codes for CATSDSPQGGSAPAF.

This clonotype showed up many times. The chain employs TRBV11-3 and TRBJ2-1; D is uncertain. Germline V gene lookup returns CDR1 SGHNT and CDR2 YENEEA. The V end was cut by 2 bases, the J end by 6 bases, with 5 bases between. The CDR3 loop spans 12 amino acids. The CDR3 loop is CASSLNANEQFF. CDR3 sequence (DNA): TGTGCCAGCAGCTTAAATGCCAATGAGCAGTTCTTC.

Remarks on this clonotype: One end of the junction fails to match germline, which may point to a read error. The chain joins TRBV6-1 to TRBJ2-2, with D perhaps TRBD1 or TRBD2 (5 bases each). The CDR3 sequence is 14 residues long. Germline CDR1 and CDR2: MNHNS and SASEGT. The chain's CDR3 is CTSSFRQNTGEPFF. CDR3 DNA: TGTACCAGCAGTTTTCGACAGAACACCGGGGAGCCGTTTTTT.

On this clonotype: A much larger clonotype is one base distant, so this may be a read error. J is TRBJ2-3 and V is TRBV7-9, with D unclear. This CDR3 is built from 17 residues. The germline V and J ends were trimmed by 5 bases and 2 bases, with 20 bases remaining between them. Germline V gene data show CDR1 as SEHNR and CDR2 as FQNEAQ (reference sequence). CDR3 DNA sequence: TGTGCCAGCAGCCCTCCAGGTGCCATAATCCACACAGATACGCAGTATTTT. Its protein is CASSPPGAIIHTDTQYF. Drawing the rest from reference TRBV7-9 and TRBJ2-3, the complete variable domain is DTGVSQNPRHKITKRGQNVTFRCDPISEHNRLYWYRQTLGQGPEFLTYFQNEAQLEKSRLLSDRFSAERPKGSFSTLEIQRTEQGDSAMYLCASSPPGAIIHTDTQYFGPGTRLTVL.

To note about this clonotype: One end of the junction does not line up with germline, which may come from a read error. The genes are TRBV30 and TRBJ2-2, with TRBD2 identical over 8 bases. Germline assignment: CDR1 GTSNPN and CDR2 SVGIG (reference sequence). CDR3 size: 14 residues. The chain's CDR3 is CAWNSGTNTRELFF. DNA for the CDR3: TGTGCCTGGAATAGCGGGACGAACACCCGGGAGCTGTTTTTT.

V is TRBV19 and J is TRBJ2-5; the match to TRBD1 covers 10 bases. Germline V gene sequence: CDR1 LNHDA, CDR2 SQIVND (reference sequence). The V gene end was trimmed by 6 bases and the J gene end by 6 bases; junction bases not matched to a gene: 7. This CDR3 is 14 amino acids long. The CDR3 DNA follows: TGTGCCAGTAGCGGGACAGGGGCAGGAAAGACCCAGTACTTC. Its translation is CASSGTGAGKTQYF.

The CDR3 protein is CASCPGGPYNEQFF. CDR3 sequence (DNA): TGTGCCAGCTGCCCGGGAGGGCCATACAATGAGCAGTTCTTC. The rearrangement uses TRBV11-2 and TRBJ2-1; TRBD2 agrees at 8 bases. The CDR3 contains 14 residues. Unmatched junction bases numbered 7, after V lost 8 bases and J lost 4 bases. The germline CDR1 and CDR2 sequences are SGHAT and FQNNGV.

The gene calls are TRBV7-9 and TRBJ2-2; possible D gene TRBD2, 6 bases. This CDR3 is 15 amino acids long. The germline V and J ends were trimmed by 3 bases and 14 bases, with 22 bases remaining between them. Germline V gene data show CDR1 as SEHNR and CDR2 as FQNEAQ (reference sequence). Here the CDR3 reads CASSLGGATTEELFF. The CDR3 nucleotides read TGTGCCAGCAGCTTGGGCGGGGCTACTACCGAGGAACTGTTTTTT. Full variable domain (rest looked up from reference TRBV7-9 and TRBJ2-2): DTGVSQNPRHKITKRGQNVTFRCDPISEHNRLYWYRQTLGQGPEFLTYFQNEAQLEKSRLLSDRFSAERPKGSFSTLEIQRTEQGDSAMYLCASSLGGATTEELFFGEGSRLTVL.

The chain joins TRBV6-1 to TRBJ2-6; D not resolved. Germline values: CDR1 MNHNS, CDR2 SASEGT. Trimming cost V 9 bases and J 0 bases, with 18 bases left between them. The CDR3 loop spans 17 amino acids. Here the CDR3 DNA reads TGTGCCAGAACGTTCGATTGGGGAAACTCTGGGGCCAACGTCCTGACTTTC. Translating gives CARTFDWGNSGANVLTF.

For this clonotype: Being one base from a much bigger clone, this may be a read error. The rearrangement uses TRBV6-5 and TRBJ2-7; a possible D gene is TRBD2 (6 bases). This CDR3 comprises 13 residues. The germline CDR1 and CDR2 sequences are MNHEY and SVGAGI. Here the CDR3 DNA reads TGTGCCAGCAGTCGGGACTTAACCTACGGGCAGTACTTC. Translating it yields CASSRDLTYGQYF.

The gene calls are TRBV5-4 and TRBJ2-3; D is perhaps TRBD1 (6 bases). V dropped 9 bases and J dropped 3 bases, with 20 bases sitting between them. The CDR3 is 15 amino acids. The germline V gene encodes CDR1 SGHNT and CDR2 YYREEE (reference sequence). CDR3 nucleotide sequence: TGTGCCAACAGGGCTAGTGGGACCGGGACAGATACGCAGTATTTT. Its protein is CANRASGTGTDTQYF.

Points on this clonotype: One end of the junction fails to match germline, which may point to a read error. CDR3 sequence: CASSLMPTSEVSSYNEQFF. The CDR3 DNA reads TGCGCCAGCAGCTTAATGCCGACTAGCGAAGTAAGTTCCTACAATGAGCAGTTCTTC. The V call is TRBV7-3, the J call TRBJ2-1; TRBD2 matches 8 bases. This CDR3 has 19 amino acids. CDR1 and CDR2 (germline): SGHTA, FQGTGA.

The gene calls are TRBV5-1 and TRBJ2-7; D perhaps matches TRBD1 (5 bases). The length of the CDR3 is 14 residues. Germline V gene sequence: CDR1 SGHRS, CDR2 YFSETQ. Trimming removed 3 bases at V and 0 bases at J, with 10 bases between. The chain's CDR3 is CASSSGASSYEQYF. The CDR3, as DNA: TGCGCCAGCAGCTCTGGGGCATCCTCCTACGAGCAGTACTTC.

Comment on this clonotype: At one end, the junction sequence differs from germline, possibly due to a read error. V and J are TRBV5-4 and TRBJ1-3; no definite D call. CDR3 length: 15 amino acids. Germline V gene data show CDR1 as SGHNT and CDR2 as YYREEE (reference sequence). This CDR3 is CTSSFSGPTGNTIYF. The CDR3 DNA follows: TGTACCAGCAGCTTCTCCGGCCCCACTGGAAACACCATATATTTT. The full variable domain, in which reference TRBV5-4 and TRBJ1-3 provide the parts outside the CDR3, is ETGVTQSPTHLIKTRGQQVTLRCSSQSGHNTVSWYQQALGQGPQFIFQYYREEENGRGNFPPRFSGLQFPNYSSELNVNALELDDSALYLCTSSFSGPTGNTIYFGEGSWLTVV.

Many counts were recorded for this clonotype. This chain connects TRBV7-9 to TRBJ1-5; D ambiguous. The germline V gene encodes CDR1 SEHNR and CDR2 FQNEAQ (reference sequence). V was pared by 5 bases and J by 0 bases, with 2 bases between. The CDR3 spans 12 residues. CDR3 DNA: TGTGCCAGCAGCCCTAGCAATCAGCCCCAGCATTTT. It is translated as CASSPSNQPQHF.

Details on this clonotype: The junction and the germline gene differ at one end; a read error may be behind it. The chain joins TRBV4-2 to TRBJ2-2; TRBD2 is a possible D gene (6 bases). This CDR3 contains 15 residues. Germline CDR1 LGHNA, CDR2 YNFKEQ. CDR3 nucleotides: TGTGCCAGCAGCTCAGAGCGGGCGAACACCTGGGAGCGGTTTTTT. It yields the protein CASSSERANTWERFF.

As concerns this clonotype: Compared with germline, one end of the junction differs, possibly owing to a read error. The rearrangement uses TRBV11-3 and TRBJ2-1; TRBD2 matches at 14 bases. This CDR3 contains 16 residues. The germline CDR1 and CDR2 sequences are SGHNT and YENEEA. CDR3 region: CTSSLSGTSGRGERFF. CDR3 bases: TGTACCAGCAGCTTATCAGGGACTAGCGGGAGAGGTGAACGGTTCTTC.

Remarks on this clonotype: This sequence may be a read error, since a much larger clone differs from it by one base. The rearrangement joins TRBV6-5 to TRBJ2-3; D is perhaps TRBD1 or TRBD2 (6 bases each). Germline-derived CDR1 and CDR2 are MNHEY and SVGAGI. The CDR3 spans 15 residues. CDR3 amino acids: CVSSYSGGQTDTQYF. CDR3 in DNA: TGTGTCAGCAGTTACTCTGGGGGGCAAACAGATACGCAGTATTTT.

Points on this clonotype: A much larger clonotype is one base distant, so this may be a read error. The rearrangement joins TRBV25-1 to TRBJ1-5, with TRBD1 matching over 10 bases. The CDR3 loop spans 15 amino acids. Germline V gene lookup returns CDR1 MGHDK and CDR2 SYGVNS. The DNA for the CDR3 is TGTGCCAGCAAGGGGACAGGGGCGGGCAATCAGCCCCGGCATTTT. Protein sequence: CASKGTGAGNQPRHF.

This clonotype was observed at least ten times. The chain employs TRBV7-3 and TRBJ2-1; 9 bases line up with TRBD2. The CDR3 sequence is 15 residues long. The germline V gene has CDR1 SGHTA and CDR2 FQGTGA. The V gene end was trimmed by 6 bases and the J gene end by 1 base; junction bases not matched to a gene: 4. The DNA for the CDR3 is TGTGCCAGCAGTCCTAGCGGGATTTCCTACAATGAGCAGTTCTTC. Protein product: CASSPSGISYNEQFF.

Remarks on this clonotype: No conserved phenylalanine or tryptophan ends this CDR3, so it is likely a read error. The V and J genes are TRBV11-2 and TRBJ2-3, with TRBD2 identical over 12 bases. The CDR3 length is 16 residues. The V gene's germline CDR1 is SGHAT and CDR2 FQNNGV. CDR3 nucleotide sequence: TGTGCCAGCAGCCCCCCGACTAGCGGGAGCATAGATACGCAGTATTCT. Encoded protein: CASSPPTSGSIDTQYS.

The chain combines TRBV29-1 with TRBJ1-2; no reliable D call. Germline loops: CDR1 SQVTM, CDR2 ANQGSEA. Trimming stripped 2 bases from V and 3 bases from J, with 4 bases between. The CDR3 has 11 residues. CDR3 sequence (DNA): TGCAGCGTTGAAAAGCACTATGGCTACACCTTC. Translation gives CSVEKHYGYTF.

With regard to this clonotype: A much bigger clone sits one base away, suggesting this may be a read error. The chain uses TRBV29-1 and TRBJ1-2; no definite D call. The germline V gene encodes CDR1 SQVTM and CDR2 ANQGSEA. This CDR3 has 13 amino acids. This chain's CDR3 is CNVARDEPYGYTF. As DNA, the CDR3 is TGCAACGTTGCTCGGGATGAACCCTATGGCTACACCTTC.